This TCR beta chain was recorded in a study of CD8 T cells in ankylosing spondylitis. TCRdb used MiXCR to reprocess the 5' RACE reads, holding one entry per CDR3 protein. The sample carries around 120,000 distinct CDR3 sequences, approximately 10% recorded once. This clonotype was counted at least ten times. The sequenced sample consisted of blood, either unsorted or a sorted T cell fraction (not recorded which). The TCR sequence derives from a male donor with ankylosing spondylitis or in good health (not recorded which).

The CDR3 here is CASSQGISSGRQTQYF. The CDR3 nucleotides are TGCGCCAGCAGCCAAGGGATTAGTTCGGGCAGACAGACCCAGTACTTC. The J gene is TRBJ2-5, the V gene TRBV4-3; D not resolved. CDR1 is LGHNA and CDR2 is YSLEER in the germline V gene. The CDR3 spans 16 residues. The V end lost 1 base, the J end lost 6 bases, and 18 bases lay between the germline ends.